The rows below give T cell receptor beta chains drawn from one sample of a study of blood T cell repertoires in COVID-19. Here immunoSEQ multiplex PCR was the method, and the copy in TCRdb shows in-frame clones only, minus some. Among some 150,000 clones listed, more than 80% were seen once. Sample: peripheral blood. The receptors originated from a man in his sixties with acute or convalescent COVID-19. Both conserved end residues are part of each CDR3. A D gene is named only where the DNA matches it firmly. Clone size is given for some rows only: seen once, a few or many times, or a class if the clone is expanded.

TRBJ1-5 | . | . | TRBV18 | TGTGCCAGCTCACGCCAGGGGACACATAGCAATCAGCCCCAGCATTTT | CASSRQGTHSNQPQHF
TRBJ2-7 | TRBD1 | . | TRBV5-8 | TGTGCCAGCTGGACAGGGGGAACCTACGAGCAGTACTTC | CASWTGGTYEQYF
TRBJ1-5 | TRBD1 | . | TRBV4-1 | TGCGCCAGCAGCCAAGTAGGGGGCGCGGGGCAGCCCCAGCATTTT | CASSQVGGAGQPQHF
TRBJ2-7 | TRBD2 | once | TRBV19 | TGTGCCAGTAGTATCTGGGCCGGGACTAGCCGTGGCGAGCAGTACTTC | CASSIWAGTSRGEQYF
TRBJ1-1 | . | . | TRBV10-2 | TGCGCCAGCCTCCCTAGGGGCAGGGGCCTCAACACTGAAGCTTTCTTT | CASLPRGRGLNTEAFF
TRBJ1-4 | . | . | TRBV2 | TGTGCCAGCACCTCAACGGGGGGGTTTAATGAAAAACTGTTTTTT | CASTSTGGFNEKLFF
TRBJ2-7 | TRBD2 | few | TRBV19 | TGTGCCAGCGGAACGGCAGGGAGGGGTGAGCAGTACTTC | CASGTAGRGEQYF
TRBJ2-7 | . | once | TRBV5-4 | TGTGCCAGCAGCTTGGTCTATTCCCCGGACGGGACCTACGAGCAGTACTTC | CASSLVYSPDGTYEQYF
TRBJ1-5 | TRBD1 | . | TRBV7-6 | TGTGCCAGCAGCCAGCTTACTGCAGGGGGCTTTCAGCCCCAGCATTTT | CASSQLTAGGFQPQHF
TRBJ1-2 | TRBD1 | . | TRBV18 | TGTGCCAGCTCACCAGACAGGGGGCGAGGTGGCTACACCTTC | CASSPDRGRGGYTF
TRBJ1-4 | TRBD1 | . | TRBV6-5 | TGTGCCAGCAGCCCGACAGGGGGCGTAAATGAAAAACTGTTTTTT | CASSPTGGVNEKLFF
TRBJ2-7 | TRBD2 | . | TRBV5-5 | TGTGCCAGCAGCGGCGGACTAGCGGTCGAGCAGTACTTC | CASSGGLAVEQYF
TRBJ1-2 | . | . | TRBV3-1/TRBV3-2 | TGTGCCAGCAGCCGCGGGTCTCTGGGGGGGAACTATGGCTACACCTTC | CASSRGSLGGNYGYTF
TRBJ1-4 | . | . | TRBV2 | TGTGCCAGCAGGAAAGGAATGGGGAGATCGTTCACAACTAATGAAAAACTGTTTTTT | CASRKGMGRSFTTNEKLFF
TRBJ2-1 | TRBD1 | . | TRBV2 | TGTGCCAGCACTAGGACAGGGTACAATGAGCAGTTCTTC | CASTRTGYNEQFF
TRBJ2-5 | TRBD2 | . | TRBV10-1 | TGCGCCAATCCACTCCTAGCGGGGTTAAAAGAGACCCAGTACTTC | CANPLLAGLKETQYF
TRBJ1-2 | TRBD1 | . | TRBV19 | TGTGCCAGTAGCCCCGGGACAGGGGCCTATGGCTACACCTTC | CASSPGTGAYGYTF
TRBJ1-5 | . | . | TRBV7-2 | TGTGCCAGCAGCGATGACAGGCTCAGGCAGCCCCAGCATTTT | CASSDDRLRQPQHF
TRBJ2-2 | TRBD2 | . | TRBV6-1 | TGTGCCAGCAGTGAACTAGCGGGGGGCCAAACCGGGGAGCTGTTTTTT | CASSELAGGQTGELFF
TRBJ2-2 | TRBD2 | few | TRBV5-4 | TGTGCCAGCAGAAGCGGGGGCCAGAACACCGGGGAGCTGTTTTTT | CASRSGGQNTGELFF
TRBJ2-1 | . | once | TRBV7-9 | TGTGCCAGCAGCGAGACTCGCAATGAGCAGTTCTTC | CASSETRNEQFF
TRBJ2-7 | . | once | TRBV21-1 | TGTGCCAGCAGCCGTCTAGTAGTCGGCGAGCAGTACTTC | CASSRLVVGEQYF
TRBJ1-4 | . | . | TRBV2 | TGTGCCAGCAGGGAGTCTCGTGGAGGGAGCGAAAAACTGTTTTTT | CASRESRGGSEKLFF
TRBJ1-3 | . | . | TRBV6-5 | TGTGCCAGCAGTTACTCCGGGTTTTCTGGAAACACCATATATTTT | CASSYSGFSGNTIYF
TRBJ2-2 | . | . | TRBV3-1/TRBV3-2 | TGTGCCAGCAGCCAAGTCCGGGGGGCTCGGACCGGGGAGCTGTTTTTT | CASSQVRGARTGELFF
TRBJ1-2 | . | . | TRBV12-3/TRBV12-4 | TGTGCTCTCGCGGTGGGGGGGGACTATGGCTACACCTTC | CALAVGGDYGYTF
TRBJ2-7 | TRBD1 | . | TRBV5-1 | TGCGCCAGCAGCTTGAGAGGACAGGGGTCCTACGAGCAGTACTTC | CASSLRGQGSYEQYF
TRBJ1-4 | . | . | TRBV25-1 | TGTGCCAGCAGTAGGCAGGTCCCTAATGAAAAACTGTTTTTT | CASSRQVPNEKLFF
TRBJ1-2 | . | . | TRBV29-1 | TGCAGCGTTGACTCAGGGGACTATGGCTACACCTTC | CSVDSGDYGYTF
TRBJ2-7 | TRBD1 | . | TRBV19 | TGTGCCAGTAGTCCCCGACAGGGGTACTACGAGCAGTACTTC | CASSPRQGYYEQYF
TRBJ2-7 | TRBD2 | . | TRBV7-9 | TGTGCCAGCAGCCCGCGGTTTACGACTAGCGGAAGCTCCTACGAGCAGTACTTC | CASSPRFTTSGSSYEQYF
TRBJ1-3 | . | few | TRBV9 | TGTGCCAGCAGCGTAGGGGGAGTCTCTGGAAACACCATATATTTT | CASSVGGVSGNTIYF
TRBJ2-2 | . | . | TRBV5-4 | TGTGCCAGCAGCTTGGGCAGGGGAAAGAACACCGGGGAGCTGTTTTTT | CASSLGRGKNTGELFF